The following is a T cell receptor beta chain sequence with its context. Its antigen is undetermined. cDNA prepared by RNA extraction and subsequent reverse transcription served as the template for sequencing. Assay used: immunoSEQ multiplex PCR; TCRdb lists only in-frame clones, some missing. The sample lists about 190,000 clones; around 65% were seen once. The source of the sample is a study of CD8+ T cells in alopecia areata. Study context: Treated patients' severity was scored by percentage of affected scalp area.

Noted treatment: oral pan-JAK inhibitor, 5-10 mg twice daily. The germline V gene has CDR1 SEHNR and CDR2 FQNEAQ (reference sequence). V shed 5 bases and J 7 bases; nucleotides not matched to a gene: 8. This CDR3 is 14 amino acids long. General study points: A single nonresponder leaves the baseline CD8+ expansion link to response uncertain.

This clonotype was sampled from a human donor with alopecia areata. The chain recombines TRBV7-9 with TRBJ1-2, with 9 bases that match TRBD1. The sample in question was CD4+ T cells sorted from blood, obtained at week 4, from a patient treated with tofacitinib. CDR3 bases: TGTGCCAGCAGCCCCCCCGGGACAGGGTTTGGCTACACCTTC. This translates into CASSPPGTGFGYTF.